The 30 T cell receptor beta chains presented below share a single source sample, sequenced in a study of identifying expanded T cells in peripheral blood. Libraries were prepared by immunoSEQ multiplex PCR; TCRdb keeps only in-frame clonotypes and omits some of them. The sample lists 91,000 or so clones, almost 90% occurring once. Sequencing was carried out using blood. These receptors were taken from a person aged 18 to 75 in good health.

The rearrangement joins TRBV11-3 to TRBJ2-3; the D gene could be TRBD1 or TRBD2 (5 bases each). The CDR3 is 14 residues long. Germline V CDR1 and CDR2: SGHNT, YENEEA. The V and J ends lost 5 bases and 2 bases respectively, with 11 bases between them. CDR3 nucleotides: TGTGCCAGCAGCAGGGGACCAATCACAGATACGCAGTATTTT. Translating it yields CASSRGPITDTQYF.

The genes are TRBV28 and TRBJ2-7; D remains ambiguous. CDR3 size: 12 residues. V was trimmed by 6 bases and J by 2 bases, leaving 8 bases between them. Per the germline V gene, CDR1 is MDHEN and CDR2 is SYDVKM. The CDR3: CASSQLPYEQYF. CDR3 nucleotides: TGTGCCAGCAGCCAGCTTCCCTACGAGCAGTACTTC.

The chain employs TRBV27 and TRBJ2-7; TRBD2 matches at 8 bases. V shed 3 bases and J 7 bases; nucleotides not matched to a gene: 5. CDR3 size: 13 residues. Germline V CDR1 and CDR2: MNHEY, SMNVEV (reference sequence). CDR3 loop: CASSLWTSSEQYF. DNA for the CDR3: TGTGCCAGCAGTTTGTGGACTAGCAGTGAGCAGTACTTC.

The gene calls are TRBV29-1 and TRBJ2-1; no reliable D call. With 6 bases removed from V and 12 bases from J, the gap between germline ends came to 24 bases. The CDR3 covers 14 residues. Germline lookup yields CDR1 SQVTM and CDR2 ANQGSEA. CDR3 residues: CSVPLRDGRSRQFF. In DNA, the CDR3 is TGCAGCGTCCCTCTCAGAGACGGCAGGTCCAGGCAGTTCTTC.

The chain recombines TRBV5-1 with TRBJ1-2; tentatively, D is TRBD1 (5 bases). Germline V lookup: CDR1 SGHRS, CDR2 YFSETQ. Trimming cost V 1 base and J 6 bases, with 10 bases left between them. The CDR3 runs to 13 residues. CDR3 sequence: CASSLSGRDGYTF. CDR3 in DNA: TGCGCCAGCAGCTTGTCAGGGAGGGATGGCTACACCTTC. The complete variable domain, with remaining parts taken from reference TRBV5-1 and TRBJ1-2, reads KAGVTQTPRYLIKTRGQQVTLSCSPISGHRSVSWYQQTPGQGLQFLFEYFSETQRNKGNFPGRFSGRQFSNSRSEMNVSTLELGDSALYLCASSLSGRDGYTFGSGTRLTVV.

This chain connects TRBV5-6 to TRBJ1-3; TRBD1 matches 8 bases. V shed 0 bases, J shed 11 bases, and the junction held 7 bases outside the gene matches. CDR1 and CDR2 (germline): SGHDT, YYEEEE. The CDR3 totals 14 residues. The CDR3 DNA is TGTGCCAGCAGCTTGGGAGCGAGACAGGGGTCCATATATTTT. Translation: CASSLGARQGSIYF.

The rearrangement uses TRBV27 and TRBJ2-1; 7 bases agree with TRBD1. Germline CDR1 and CDR2: MNHEY and SMNVEV (reference sequence). The CDR3 runs 11 residues. After removal of 11 bases from V and 7 bases from J, the junction contained 5 bases not matched to a gene. The CDR3 reads CASHRGNEQFF. The CDR3 nucleotides are TGTGCCTCGCACAGGGGTAATGAGCAGTTCTTC.

The rearrangement joins TRBV14 to TRBJ1-2; D is unclear. Germline CDR1 and CDR2: SGHDN and FVKESK. Deletions cut 5 bases from V and 8 bases from J, with 15 bases between. The CDR3 contains 13 residues. CDR3 loop: CASSSGWAGGYTF. In nucleotides, the CDR3 is TGTGCCAGCAGCTCGGGTTGGGCCGGGGGCTACACCTTC.

V gene TRBV7-6 combines with J gene TRBJ2-5; 10 bases are shared with TRBD2. The germline gives CDR1 SGHVS, CDR2 FNYEAQ. The CDR3 is 15 residues long. V lost 4 bases to trimming and J lost 6 bases; unmatched junction nucleotides: 8. CDR3 DNA: TGTGCCAGCAGCTCCTCGGGACTAGCGAGCCAGACCCAGTACTTC. Encoded protein: CASSSSGLASQTQYF.

This clone was seen just once. The chain links TRBV9 to TRBJ2-7, with 16 bases fitting TRBD2. The CDR3 is made up of 16 amino acids. In germline, CDR1 is SGDLS, CDR2 YYNGEE. Trimming removed 4 bases from V and 4 bases from J; junction bases left unmatched: 5. The CDR3 loop is CASSPPGLAGGYEQYF. CDR3 DNA sequence: TGTGCCAGCAGCCCCCCGGGACTAGCGGGAGGGTACGAGCAGTACTTC.

The chain recombines TRBV5-6 with TRBJ2-7; D uncertain. The CDR3 has 12 amino acids. V dropped 0 bases and J dropped 4 bases, with 5 bases sitting between them. Germline V gene data show CDR1 as SGHDT and CDR2 as YYEEEE. CDR3 coding DNA: TGTGCCAGCAGCTTGGTTGGGTACGAGCAGTACTTC. As protein: CASSLVGYEQYF.

This rearrangement joins TRBV5-6 to TRBJ2-7; 13 bases line up with TRBD2. V shed 5 bases and J 2 bases; nucleotides not matched to a gene: 4. The CDR3 has 15 amino acids. Germline V lookup: CDR1 SGHDT, CDR2 YYEEEE. The CDR3 DNA is TGTGCCAGCAGACGGACTAGCGGGAGACCCTACGAGCAGTACTTC. It translates to CASRRTSGRPYEQYF. The full variable domain, with the rest looked up from reference TRBV5-6 and TRBJ2-7, is DAGVTQSPTHLIKTRGQQVTLRCSPKSGHDTVSWYQQALGQGPQFIFQYYEEEERQRGNFPDRFSGHQFPNYSSELNVNALLLGDSALYLCASRRTSGRPYEQYFGPGTRLTVT.

This clone was observed once. The V call is TRBV5-1, the J call TRBJ2-5, with no clear D. The CDR3 is 15 residues long. CDR1 and CDR2 (germline): SGHRS, YFSETQ. Trimming shortened V by 0 bases and J by 0 bases, and 9 bases separated the two germline ends. In DNA form, the CDR3 reads TGCGCCAGCAGCTTGGCAGGATCGTACCAAGAGACCCAGTACTTC. This codes for CASSLAGSYQETQYF.

The chain employs TRBV5-1 and TRBJ1-2, with D maybe TRBD1 (5 bases). The length of the CDR3 is 15 residues. V was pared by 5 bases and J by 3 bases, with 17 bases between. CDR1 and CDR2 from the germline V gene are SGHRS and YFSETQ. The CDR3 sequence is CASREEDTPYYGYTF. CDR3 nucleotide sequence: TGCGCCAGCAGGGAGGAGGACACCCCCTACTATGGCTACACCTTC. The full variable domain, with the rest looked up from reference TRBV5-1 and TRBJ1-2, is KAGVTQTPRYLIKTRGQQVTLSCSPISGHRSVSWYQQTPGQGLQFLFEYFSETQRNKGNFPGRFSGRQFSNSRSEMNVSTLELGDSALYLCASREEDTPYYGYTFGSGTRLTVV.

The rearrangement links TRBV7-2 to TRBJ2-5; D remains ambiguous. CDR3 length: 13 amino acids. Between the trimmed V and J ends, which lost 4 bases and 4 bases, there was a span of 10 bases. From germline, CDR1 is SGHTA and CDR2 FQGNSA. In DNA form, the CDR3 reads TGTGCCAGCAGCTCCCCGGGCCGAGAGACCCAGTACTTC. Translating it yields CASSSPGRETQYF.

The table lists this clone with a count of one. The chain has TRBV7-9 and TRBJ2-5; the match to TRBD2 covers 10 bases. V was clipped by 4 bases and J by 2 bases; unmatched bases: 4. CDR1 is SEHNR, CDR2 FQNEAQ, per germline (reference sequence). This CDR3 is built from 15 residues. The CDR3 DNA reads TGTGCCAGCAGCTCGCCGACTAGCGGGCAAGAGACCCAGTACTTC. Residues: CASSSPTSGQETQYF.

The chain couples TRBV7-9 to TRBJ1-4; 8 positions agree with TRBD1. Trimming removed 10 bases from V and 4 bases from J; junction bases left unmatched: 8. This CDR3 comprises 14 residues. The germline V gene encodes CDR1 SEHNR and CDR2 FQNEAQ (reference sequence). For the CDR3, the DNA is TGTGCCACCCCGGGGGACAGGAGTAATGAAAAACTGTTTTTT. It yields the protein CATPGDRSNEKLFF.

This chain joins TRBV5-4 and TRBJ1-1; no reliable D call. Trimming pared 0 bases from V and 0 bases from J, leaving 9 bases between. The CDR3 is 15 amino acids. Germline CDR1 and CDR2: SGHNT and YYREEE (reference sequence). CDR3 sequence reads: CASSLDPGLNTEAFF. The CDR3 bases are TGTGCCAGCAGCTTGGATCCAGGTTTGAACACTGAAGCTTTCTTT.

The gene calls are TRBV5-1 and TRBJ2-5; TRBD2 is a possible D gene (6 bases). The germline V gene encodes CDR1 SGHRS and CDR2 YFSETQ. The germline V and J ends were trimmed by 6 bases and 0 bases, with 12 bases remaining between them. CDR3 length equals 14 residues. As DNA, the CDR3 is TGCGCCAGCAATGAGGCGGGAAACCAAGAGACCCAGTACTTC. Its protein product is CASNEAGNQETQYF.

J is TRBJ2-3 and V is TRBV7-9, with 14 bases that match TRBD2. In germline, CDR1 is SEHNR, CDR2 FQNEAQ (reference sequence). The ends lost 5 bases at V and 5 bases at J; junction bases unmatched: 3. The CDR3 covers 15 residues. In nucleotides, the CDR3 is TGTGCCAGCAGCAGACTAGCGGGAGGGCAAGATACGCAGTATTTT. Residues: CASSRLAGGQDTQYF. Combining the CDR3 with reference TRBV7-9 and TRBJ2-3 gives the whole variable domain DTGVSQNPRHKITKRGQNVTFRCDPISEHNRLYWYRQTLGQGPEFLTYFQNEAQLEKSRLLSDRFSAERPKGSFSTLEIQRTEQGDSAMYLCASSRLAGGQDTQYFGPGTRLTVL.

The J gene is TRBJ2-1, the V gene TRBV18; 7 bases agree with TRBD2. Germline V gives CDR1 KGHSH, CDR2 LQKENI. The CDR3 runs to 15 residues. V shed 2 bases and J 0 bases; nucleotides not matched to a gene: 1. CDR3 sequence: CASSPRTSSYNEQFF. In DNA form, the CDR3 reads TGTGCCAGCTCACCAAGGACTAGCTCCTACAATGAGCAGTTCTTC.

This sequence joins TRBV9 and TRBJ2-1; D might be TRBD2 (7 bases). CDR1 is SGDLS and CDR2 is YYNGEE in the germline V gene. This CDR3 spans 14 amino acids. V was trimmed by 4 bases and J by 4 bases, leaving 12 bases between them. CDR3 residues: CASSIRGGYNEQFF. The CDR3 region has the DNA TGTGCCAGCAGCATAAGGGGGGGATACAATGAGCAGTTCTTC.

V and J are TRBV28 and TRBJ1-2, with 9 nucleotides matching TRBD1. Trimming removed 8 bases from V and 7 bases from J; junction bases left unmatched: 5. This CDR3 contains 12 residues. Looked up from germline, CDR1 is MDHEN and CDR2 is SYDVKM. CDR3: CASRTGVGGYTF. Here the CDR3 DNA reads TGTGCCAGCCGGACAGGGGTGGGTGGCTACACCTTC.

The CDR3 nucleotides read TGTGCCAGCAGCTGGGGGATTGTCGGGGAGCTGTTTTTT. Translation gives CASSWGIVGELFF. The chain employs TRBV5-8 and TRBJ2-2; D is perhaps TRBD1 or TRBD2 (5 bases each). This CDR3 contains 13 residues. V was pared by 3 bases and J by 7 bases, with 10 bases between. Germline V lookup: CDR1 SGHTS, CDR2 YDEGEE.

V is TRBV2 and J is TRBJ2-7, with D uncertain. CDR3 length: 12 amino acids. V gave up 7 bases and J gave up 4 bases, with 11 bases separating them. Germline V gives CDR1 SNHLY, CDR2 FYNNEI. For the CDR3, the DNA is TGTGCCAGCACTTCTGACTCGTACGAGCAGTACTTC. The encoded protein is CASTSDSYEQYF.

The chain couples TRBV7-9 to TRBJ2-3, with 15 bases matching TRBD2. V was pared by 5 bases and J by 2 bases, with 8 bases of the junction left unmatched. Germline-derived CDR1 and CDR2 are SEHNR and FQNEAQ (reference sequence). This CDR3 is 18 amino acids long. CDR3 nucleotide sequence: TGTGCCAGCAGCCCCCGTGGGACTAGCGGGGGGCCCACAGATACGCAGTATTTT. Translated, it gives CASSPRGTSGGPTDTQYF.

This chain links TRBV5-6 with TRBJ2-2; the D call may be TRBD1 or TRBD2 (5 bases each). Trimming removed 4 bases from V and 4 bases from J, with 14 bases in between. Germline V gene sequence: CDR1 SGHDT, CDR2 YYEEEE. The CDR3 covers 15 residues. For the CDR3, the DNA is TGTGCCAGCAGCCTGTTGAGGGGTGGCACCGGGGAGCTGTTTTTT. Its translation: CASSLLRGGTGELFF. Together with reference TRBV5-6 and TRBJ2-2, the CDR3 gives the full variable domain: DAGVTQSPTHLIKTRGQQVTLRCSPKSGHDTVSWYQQALGQGPQFIFQYYEEEERQRGNFPDRFSGHQFPNYSSELNVNALLLGDSALYLCASSLLRGGTGELFFGEGSRLTVL.

The chain recombines TRBV7-9 with TRBJ2-7, with 8 bases that match TRBD2. The germline V gene encodes CDR1 SEHNR and CDR2 FQNEAQ (reference sequence). Trimming took 5 bases from V and 6 from J; bases not matched to a gene: 12. The length of the CDR3 is 15 residues. The CDR3: CASSLPGLATVEQYF. The CDR3 DNA reads as TGTGCCAGCAGCCTCCCCGGACTAGCTACTGTCGAGCAGTACTTC.

CDR3 DNA: TGTGCCAGCAGCCAGACGCGACTGCACTACAATGAGCAGTTCTTC. Translated, it gives CASSQTRLHYNEQFF. This rearrangement joins TRBV2 to TRBJ2-1, with unresolved D. Trimming took 6 bases from V and 3 from J, leaving 15 bases between them. The CDR3 is 15 amino acids. Germline loops: CDR1 SNHLY, CDR2 FYNNEI. The full variable domain, completed using reference TRBV2 and TRBJ2-1, is EPEVTQTPSHQVTQMGQEVILRCVPISNHLYFYWYRQILGQKVEFLVSFYNNEISEKSEIFDDQFSVERPDGSNFTLKIRSTKLEDSAMYFCASSQTRLHYNEQFFGPGTRLTVL.

The CDR3 DNA reads TGTGCCAGCTCCCCAGACAGGGGAACCACCTCCTACGAGCAGTACTTC. Translation gives CASSPDRGTTSYEQYF. V gene TRBV18 combines with J gene TRBJ2-7; 8 bases are a match to TRBD1. Germline V gives CDR1 KGHSH, CDR2 LQKENI. The CDR3 is 16 residues long. The V and J ends lost 6 bases and 0 bases, in that order; junction bases with no gene match: 10.